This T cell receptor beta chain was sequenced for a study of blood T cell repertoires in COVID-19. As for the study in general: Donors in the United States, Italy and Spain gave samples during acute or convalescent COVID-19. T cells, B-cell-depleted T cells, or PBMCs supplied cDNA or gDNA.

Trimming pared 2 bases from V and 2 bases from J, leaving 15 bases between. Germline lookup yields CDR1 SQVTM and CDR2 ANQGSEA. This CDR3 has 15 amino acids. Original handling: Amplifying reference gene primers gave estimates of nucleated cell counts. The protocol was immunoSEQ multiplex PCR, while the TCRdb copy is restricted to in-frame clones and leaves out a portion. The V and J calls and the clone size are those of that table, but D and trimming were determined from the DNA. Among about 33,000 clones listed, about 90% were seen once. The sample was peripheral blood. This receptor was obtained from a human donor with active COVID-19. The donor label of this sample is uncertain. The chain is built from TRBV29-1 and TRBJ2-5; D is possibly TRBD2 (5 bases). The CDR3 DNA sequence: TGCAGCGTTGAAACTTACGGGATGGGGCAAGAGACCCAGTACTTC. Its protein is CSVETYGMGQETQYF.